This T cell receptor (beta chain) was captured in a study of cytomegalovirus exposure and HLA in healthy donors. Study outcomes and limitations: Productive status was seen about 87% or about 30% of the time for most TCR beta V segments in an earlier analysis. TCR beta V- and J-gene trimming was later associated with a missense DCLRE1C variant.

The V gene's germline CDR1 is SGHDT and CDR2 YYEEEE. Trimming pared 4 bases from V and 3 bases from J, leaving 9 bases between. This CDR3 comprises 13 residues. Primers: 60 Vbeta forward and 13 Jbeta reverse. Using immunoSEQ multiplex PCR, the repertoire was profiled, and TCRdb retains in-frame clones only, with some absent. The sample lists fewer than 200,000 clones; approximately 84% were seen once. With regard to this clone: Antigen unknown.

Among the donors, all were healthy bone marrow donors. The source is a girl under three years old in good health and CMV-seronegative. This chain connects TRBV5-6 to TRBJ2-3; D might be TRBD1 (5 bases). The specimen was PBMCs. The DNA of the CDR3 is TGTGCCAGCAGCAAAGACAGAACAGATACGCAGTATTTT. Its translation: CASSKDRTDTQYF. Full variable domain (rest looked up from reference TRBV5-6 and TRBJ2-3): DAGVTQSPTHLIKTRGQQVTLRCSPKSGHDTVSWYQQALGQGPQFIFQYYEEEERQRGNFPDRFSGHQFPNYSSELNVNALLLGDSALYLCASSKDRTDTQYFGPGTRLTVL.